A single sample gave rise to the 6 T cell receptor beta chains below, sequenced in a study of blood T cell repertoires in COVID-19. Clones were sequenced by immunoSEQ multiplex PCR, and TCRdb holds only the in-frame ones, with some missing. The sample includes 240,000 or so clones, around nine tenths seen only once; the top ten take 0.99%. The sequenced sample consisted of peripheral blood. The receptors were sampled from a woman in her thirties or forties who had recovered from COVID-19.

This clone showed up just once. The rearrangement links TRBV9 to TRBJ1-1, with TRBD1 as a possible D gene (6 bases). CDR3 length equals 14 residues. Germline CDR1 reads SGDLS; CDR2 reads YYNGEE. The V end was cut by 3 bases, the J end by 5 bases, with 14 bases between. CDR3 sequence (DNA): TGTGCCAGCAGCGCAACACAGAGGGGGACTGAAGCTTTCTTT. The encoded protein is CASSATQRGTEAFF.

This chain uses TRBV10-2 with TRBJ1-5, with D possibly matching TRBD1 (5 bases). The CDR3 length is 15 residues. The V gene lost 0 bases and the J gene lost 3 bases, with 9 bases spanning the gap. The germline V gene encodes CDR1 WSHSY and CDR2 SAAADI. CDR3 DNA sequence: TGCGCCAGCAGTGAGTCTGGGGGGACCAATCAGCCCCAGCATTTT. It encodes CASSESGGTNQPQHF.

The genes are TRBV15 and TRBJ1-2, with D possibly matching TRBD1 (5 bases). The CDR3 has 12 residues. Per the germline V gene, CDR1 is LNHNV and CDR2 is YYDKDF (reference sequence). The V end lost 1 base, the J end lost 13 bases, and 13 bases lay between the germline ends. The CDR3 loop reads CATSRGPGLITF. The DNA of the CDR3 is TGTGCCACCAGCAGAGGGCCAGGGCTGATCACCTTC.

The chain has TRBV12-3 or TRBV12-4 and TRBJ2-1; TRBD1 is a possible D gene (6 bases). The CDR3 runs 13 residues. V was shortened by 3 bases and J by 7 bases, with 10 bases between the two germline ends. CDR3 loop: CASSFWGPNEQFF. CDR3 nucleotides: TGTGCCAGCAGTTTTTGGGGGCCGAATGAGCAGTTCTTC.

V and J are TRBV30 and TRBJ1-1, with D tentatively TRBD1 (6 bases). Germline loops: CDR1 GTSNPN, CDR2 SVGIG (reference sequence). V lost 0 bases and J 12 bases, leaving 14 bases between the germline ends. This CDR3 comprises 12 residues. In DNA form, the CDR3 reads TGTGCCTGGAGTGTATGGGGGCGGGGGCCTTTCTTT. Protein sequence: CAWSVWGRGPFF. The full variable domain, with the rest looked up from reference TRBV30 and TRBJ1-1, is SQTIHQWPATLVQPVGSPLSLECTVEGTSNPNLYWYRQAAGRGLQLLFYSVGIGQISSEVPQNLSASRPQDRQFILSSKKLLLSDSGFYLCAWSVWGRGPFFGQGTRLTVV.

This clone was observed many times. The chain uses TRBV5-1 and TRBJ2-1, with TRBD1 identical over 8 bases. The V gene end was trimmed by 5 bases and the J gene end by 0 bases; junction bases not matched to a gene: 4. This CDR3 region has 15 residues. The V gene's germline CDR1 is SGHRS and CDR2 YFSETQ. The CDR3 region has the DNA TGCGCCAGCAGACGGGACAGGAGCTCCTACAATGAGCAGTTCTTC. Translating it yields CASRRDRSSYNEQFF.